The 3 T cell receptor beta chains below come from one sample, sequenced in a study of shared clonotypes between healthy human individuals. Sequencing used immunoSEQ multiplex PCR; TCRdb keeps in-frame clones, though not all of them. The sample contains 1,500,000 or so clones, 98% to 99% of which appear only once. Material: naive CD4+ T cells sorted from blood. Subset specified: CD45RA+ positively selected. The receptors shown here come from a man aged 25-45 years in good health.

The chain employs TRBV19 and TRBJ1-1; D is unresolved. From germline, CDR1 is LNHDA and CDR2 SQIVND (reference sequence). The CDR3 covers 13 residues. V lost 4 bases, J lost 2 bases, and 8 bases lay in between. The CDR3 loop is CASSTDINTEAFF. For the CDR3, the DNA is TGTGCCAGTAGTACAGACATCAACACTGAAGCTTTCTTT.

V usage is TRBV25-1 and J usage is TRBJ1-1; no firm D call. Germline-derived CDR1 and CDR2 are MGHDK and SYGVNS. Trimming left V 7 bases short and J 4 bases short, with 13 bases between. The CDR3 loop spans 13 amino acids. Here the CDR3 reads CASNEEGFTEAFF. CDR3 bases: TGTGCCAGCAATGAGGAAGGGTTCACTGAAGCTTTCTTT.

The rearrangement uses TRBV7-9 and TRBJ2-7; no firm D call. This CDR3 spans 13 amino acids. Germline loops: CDR1 SEHNR, CDR2 FQNEAQ (reference sequence). Trimming took off 5 bases at V and 1 base at J, with 9 bases between the two ends. The CDR3 nucleotides are TGTGCCAGCAGCCATCCTAGATCCTACGAGCAGTACTTC. Its translation: CASSHPRSYEQYF.